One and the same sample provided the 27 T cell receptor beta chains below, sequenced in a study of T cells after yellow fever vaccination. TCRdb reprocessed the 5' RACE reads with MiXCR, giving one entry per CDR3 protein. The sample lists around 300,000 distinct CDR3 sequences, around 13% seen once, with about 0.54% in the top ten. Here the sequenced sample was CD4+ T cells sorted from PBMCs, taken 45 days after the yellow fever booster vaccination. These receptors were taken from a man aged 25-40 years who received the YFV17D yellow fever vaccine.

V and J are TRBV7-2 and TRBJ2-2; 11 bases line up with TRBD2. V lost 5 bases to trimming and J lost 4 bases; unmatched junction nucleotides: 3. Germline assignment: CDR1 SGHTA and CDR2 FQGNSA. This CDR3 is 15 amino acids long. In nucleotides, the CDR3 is TGTGCCAGCAGCCACGGACTAGCGGGCACCGGGGAGCTGTTTTTT. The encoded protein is CASSHGLAGTGELFF.

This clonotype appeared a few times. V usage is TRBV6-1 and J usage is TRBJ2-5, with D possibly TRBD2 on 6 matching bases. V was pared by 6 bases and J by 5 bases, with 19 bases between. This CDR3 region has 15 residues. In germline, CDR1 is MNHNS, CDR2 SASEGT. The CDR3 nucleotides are TGTGCCAGCAGCGAGAGAGGGAGAGGGAGGGAGACCCAGTACTTC. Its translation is CASSERGRGRETQYF.

The CDR3: CASSPLWVLRGTDTQYF. CDR3 DNA sequence: TGTGCCAGCAGCCCCTTATGGGTCTTGAGGGGCACAGATACGCAGTATTTT. The chain employs TRBV7-2 and TRBJ2-3; D is perhaps TRBD2 (5 bases). This CDR3 comprises 17 residues. V shed 5 bases and J shed 1 base, with 19 bases lying between them. Per germline, CDR1 SGHTA and CDR2 FQGNSA.

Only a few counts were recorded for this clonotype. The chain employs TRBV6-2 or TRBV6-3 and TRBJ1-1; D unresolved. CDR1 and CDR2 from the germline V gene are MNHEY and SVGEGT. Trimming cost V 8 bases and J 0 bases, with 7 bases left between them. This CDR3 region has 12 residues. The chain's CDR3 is CASWTVNTEAFF. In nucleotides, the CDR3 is TGTGCCAGCTGGACGGTGAACACTGAAGCTTTCTTT.

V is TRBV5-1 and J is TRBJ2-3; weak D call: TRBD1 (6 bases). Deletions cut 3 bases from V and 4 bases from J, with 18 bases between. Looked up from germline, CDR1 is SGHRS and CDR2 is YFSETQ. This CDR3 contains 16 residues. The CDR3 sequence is CASSYILSKGADTQYF. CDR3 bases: TGCGCCAGCAGCTATATTCTCAGTAAGGGGGCAGATACGCAGTATTTT.

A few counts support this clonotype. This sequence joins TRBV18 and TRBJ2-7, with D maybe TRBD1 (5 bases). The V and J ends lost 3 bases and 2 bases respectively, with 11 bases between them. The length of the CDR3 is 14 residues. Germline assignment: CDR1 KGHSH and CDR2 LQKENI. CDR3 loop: CASSPLDRTYEQYF. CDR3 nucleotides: TGTGCCAGCTCACCCCTCGACAGAACCTACGAGCAGTACTTC.

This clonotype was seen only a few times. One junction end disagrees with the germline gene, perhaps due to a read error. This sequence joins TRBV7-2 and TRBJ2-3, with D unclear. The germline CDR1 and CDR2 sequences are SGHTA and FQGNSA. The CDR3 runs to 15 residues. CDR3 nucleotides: TGTGCCAGCTGCTTCCCCGCTGGGGGCACAGATACGCAGTATTTT. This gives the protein CASCFPAGGTDTQYF. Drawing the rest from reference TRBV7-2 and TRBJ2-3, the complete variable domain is GAGVSQSPSNKVTEKGKDVELRCDPISGHTALYWYRQSLGQGLEFLIYFQGNSAPDKSGLPSDRFSAERTGGSVSTLTIQRTQQEDSAVYLCASCFPAGGTDTQYFGPGTRLTVL.

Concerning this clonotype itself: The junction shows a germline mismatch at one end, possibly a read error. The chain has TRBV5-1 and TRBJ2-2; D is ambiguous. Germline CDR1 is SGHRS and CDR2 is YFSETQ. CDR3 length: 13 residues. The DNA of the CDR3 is TGCGCCAGCACCTTGGATTCTTCCGGGGAGCTGTTTTTT. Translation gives CASTLDSSGELFF. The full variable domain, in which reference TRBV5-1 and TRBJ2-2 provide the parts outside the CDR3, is KAGVTQTPRYLIKTRGQQVTLSCSPISGHRSVSWYQQTPGQGLQFLFEYFSETQRNKGNFPGRFSGRQFSNSRSEMNVSTLELGDSALYLCASTLDSSGELFFGEGSRLTVL.

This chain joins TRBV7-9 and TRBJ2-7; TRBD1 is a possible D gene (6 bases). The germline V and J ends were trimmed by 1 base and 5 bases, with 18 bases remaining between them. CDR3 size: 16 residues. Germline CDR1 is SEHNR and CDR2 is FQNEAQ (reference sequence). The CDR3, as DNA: TGTGCCAGCAGCTTAGAAAAGACAGGTATTCTCGACGAGCAGTACTTC. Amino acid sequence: CASSLEKTGILDEQYF.

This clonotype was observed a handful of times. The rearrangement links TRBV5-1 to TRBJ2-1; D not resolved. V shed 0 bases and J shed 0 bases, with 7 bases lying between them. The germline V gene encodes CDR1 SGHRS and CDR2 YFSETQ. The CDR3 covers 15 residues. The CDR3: CASSLVQISYNEQFF. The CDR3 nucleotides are TGCGCCAGCAGCTTGGTACAGATCTCCTACAATGAGCAGTTCTTC.

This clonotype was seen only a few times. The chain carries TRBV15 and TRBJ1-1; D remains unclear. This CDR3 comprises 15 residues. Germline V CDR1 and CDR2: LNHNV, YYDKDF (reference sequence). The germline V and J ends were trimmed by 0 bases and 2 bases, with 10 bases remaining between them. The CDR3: CATSRDLADNTEAFF. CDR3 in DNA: TGTGCCACCAGCAGAGATTTGGCAGATAACACTGAAGCTTTCTTT.

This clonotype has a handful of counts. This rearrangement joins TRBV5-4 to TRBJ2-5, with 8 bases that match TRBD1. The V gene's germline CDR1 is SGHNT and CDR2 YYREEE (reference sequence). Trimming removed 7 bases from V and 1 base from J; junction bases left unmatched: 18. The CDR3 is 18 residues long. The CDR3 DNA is TGTGCCAGCCTACTCAGGGCAGGGGGCAACCTACTCCAAGAGACCCAGTACTTC. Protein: CASLLRAGGNLLQETQYF. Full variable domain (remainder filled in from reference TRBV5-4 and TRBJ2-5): ETGVTQSPTHLIKTRGQQVTLRCSSQSGHNTVSWYQQALGQGPQFIFQYYREEENGRGNFPPRFSGLQFPNYSSELNVNALELDDSALYLCASLLRAGGNLLQETQYFGPGTRLLVL.

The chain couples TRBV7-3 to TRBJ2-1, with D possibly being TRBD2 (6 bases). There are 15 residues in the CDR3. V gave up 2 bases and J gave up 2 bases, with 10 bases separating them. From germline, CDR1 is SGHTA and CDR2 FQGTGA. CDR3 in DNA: TGTGCCAGCAGCTTAGGGGTAGCGGCCTACAATGAGCAGTTCTTC. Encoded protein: CASSLGVAAYNEQFF.

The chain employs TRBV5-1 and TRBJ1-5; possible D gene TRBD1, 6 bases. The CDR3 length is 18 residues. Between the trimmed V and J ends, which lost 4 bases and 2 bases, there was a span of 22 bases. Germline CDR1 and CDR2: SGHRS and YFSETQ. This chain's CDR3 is CASSPDGTGTGRNQPQHF. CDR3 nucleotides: TGCGCCAGCAGCCCTGACGGCACAGGGACGGGACGCAATCAGCCCCAGCATTTT.

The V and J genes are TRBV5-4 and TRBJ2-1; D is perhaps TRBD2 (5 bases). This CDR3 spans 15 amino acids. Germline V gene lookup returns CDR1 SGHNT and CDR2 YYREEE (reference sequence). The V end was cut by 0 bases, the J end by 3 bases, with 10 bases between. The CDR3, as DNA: TGTGCCAGCAGCTTGGGGGGAGCTAACTACAATGAGCAGTTCTTC. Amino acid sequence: CASSLGGANYNEQFF.

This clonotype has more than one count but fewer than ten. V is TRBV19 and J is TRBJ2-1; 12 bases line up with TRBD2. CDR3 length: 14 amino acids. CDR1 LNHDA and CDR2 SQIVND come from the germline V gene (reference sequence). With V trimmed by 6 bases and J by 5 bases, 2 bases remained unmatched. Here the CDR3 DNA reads TGTGCCAGTAGAACTAGCGGGAGGCACAATGAGCAGTTCTTC. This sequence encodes CASRTSGRHNEQFF.

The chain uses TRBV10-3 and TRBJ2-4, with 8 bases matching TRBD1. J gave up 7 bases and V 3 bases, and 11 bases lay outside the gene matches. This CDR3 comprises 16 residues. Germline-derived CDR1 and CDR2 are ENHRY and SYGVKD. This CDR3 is CAISDSTGENLNIQYF. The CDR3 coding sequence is TGTGCCATCAGTGATTCGACAGGGGAAAACCTCAACATTCAGTACTTC.

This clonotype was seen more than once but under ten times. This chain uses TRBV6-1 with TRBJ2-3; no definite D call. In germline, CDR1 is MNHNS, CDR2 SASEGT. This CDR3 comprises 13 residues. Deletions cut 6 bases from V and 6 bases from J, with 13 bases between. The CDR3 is CASSTDLGDTQYF. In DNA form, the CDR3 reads TGTGCCAGCAGCACCGATTTAGGGGATACGCAGTATTTT.

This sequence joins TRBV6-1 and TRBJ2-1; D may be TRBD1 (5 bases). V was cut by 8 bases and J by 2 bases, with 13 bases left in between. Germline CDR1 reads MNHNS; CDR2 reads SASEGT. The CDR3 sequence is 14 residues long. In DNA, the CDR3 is TGTGCCAGCTATCGTAAAGGGGCCTACAATGAGCAGTTCTTC. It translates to CASYRKGAYNEQFF.

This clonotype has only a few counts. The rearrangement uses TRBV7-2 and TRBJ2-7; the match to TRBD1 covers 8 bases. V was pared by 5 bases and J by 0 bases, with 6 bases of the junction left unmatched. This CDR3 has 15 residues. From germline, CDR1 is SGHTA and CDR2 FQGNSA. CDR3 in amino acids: CASSPRQGNSYEQYF. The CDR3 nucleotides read TGTGCCAGCAGCCCCCGACAGGGGAACTCCTACGAGCAGTACTTC.

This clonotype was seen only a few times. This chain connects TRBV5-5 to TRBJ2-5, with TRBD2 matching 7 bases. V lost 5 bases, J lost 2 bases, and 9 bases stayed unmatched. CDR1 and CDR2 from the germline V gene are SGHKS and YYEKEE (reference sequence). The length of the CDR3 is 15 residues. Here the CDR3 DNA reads TGTGCCAGCAGTCCGACGGGGGGATTGCAAGAGACCCAGTACTTC. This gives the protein CASSPTGGLQETQYF.

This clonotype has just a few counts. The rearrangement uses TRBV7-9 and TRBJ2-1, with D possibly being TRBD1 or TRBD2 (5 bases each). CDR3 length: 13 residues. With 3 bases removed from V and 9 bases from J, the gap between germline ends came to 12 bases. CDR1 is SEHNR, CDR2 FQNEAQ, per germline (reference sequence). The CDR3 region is CASSLGPLIEQFF. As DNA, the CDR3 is TGTGCCAGCAGCTTGGGACCACTAATTGAGCAGTTCTTC.

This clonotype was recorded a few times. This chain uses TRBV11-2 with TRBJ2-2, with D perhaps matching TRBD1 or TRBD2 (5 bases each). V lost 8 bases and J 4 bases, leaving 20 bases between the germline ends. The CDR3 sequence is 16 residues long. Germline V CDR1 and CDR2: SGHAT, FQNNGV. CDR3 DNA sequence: TGTGCCAGCCTTCGAGGGTGGGGCGGAACCACCGGGGAGCTGTTTTTT. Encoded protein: CASLRGWGGTTGELFF.

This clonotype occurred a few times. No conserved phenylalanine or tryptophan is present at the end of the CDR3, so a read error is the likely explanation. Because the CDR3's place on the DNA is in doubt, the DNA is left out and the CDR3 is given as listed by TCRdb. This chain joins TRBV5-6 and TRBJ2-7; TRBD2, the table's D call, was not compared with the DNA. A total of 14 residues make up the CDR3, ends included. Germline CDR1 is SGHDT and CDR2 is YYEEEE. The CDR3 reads CASSLSGTAKIFYI.

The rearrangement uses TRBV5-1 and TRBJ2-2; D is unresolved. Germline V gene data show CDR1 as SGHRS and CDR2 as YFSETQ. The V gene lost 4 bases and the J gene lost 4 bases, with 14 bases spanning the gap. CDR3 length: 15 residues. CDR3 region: CASSPLQATTGELFF. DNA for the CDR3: TGCGCCAGCAGCCCACTGCAGGCGACCACCGGGGAGCTGTTTTTT. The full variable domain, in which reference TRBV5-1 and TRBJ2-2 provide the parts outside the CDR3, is KAGVTQTPRYLIKTRGQQVTLSCSPISGHRSVSWYQQTPGQGLQFLFEYFSETQRNKGNFPGRFSGRQFSNSRSEMNVSTLELGDSALYLCASSPLQATTGELFFGEGSRLTVL.

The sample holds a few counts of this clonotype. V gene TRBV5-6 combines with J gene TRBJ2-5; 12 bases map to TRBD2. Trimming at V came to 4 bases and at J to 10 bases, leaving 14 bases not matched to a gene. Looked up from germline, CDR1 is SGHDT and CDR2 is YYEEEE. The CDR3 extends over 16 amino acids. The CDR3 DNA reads TGTGCCAGCAGCCCCGGGACTAGCGGGCGCCTCTGGGGCCAGTACTTC. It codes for CASSPGTSGRLWGQYF.

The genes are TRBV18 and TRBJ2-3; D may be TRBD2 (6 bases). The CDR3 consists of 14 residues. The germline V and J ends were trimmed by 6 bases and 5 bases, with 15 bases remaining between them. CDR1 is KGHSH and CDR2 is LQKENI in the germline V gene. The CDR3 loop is CASSRGGTLDTQYF. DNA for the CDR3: TGTGCCAGCTCGCGAGGCGGGACCTTAGATACGCAGTATTTT.